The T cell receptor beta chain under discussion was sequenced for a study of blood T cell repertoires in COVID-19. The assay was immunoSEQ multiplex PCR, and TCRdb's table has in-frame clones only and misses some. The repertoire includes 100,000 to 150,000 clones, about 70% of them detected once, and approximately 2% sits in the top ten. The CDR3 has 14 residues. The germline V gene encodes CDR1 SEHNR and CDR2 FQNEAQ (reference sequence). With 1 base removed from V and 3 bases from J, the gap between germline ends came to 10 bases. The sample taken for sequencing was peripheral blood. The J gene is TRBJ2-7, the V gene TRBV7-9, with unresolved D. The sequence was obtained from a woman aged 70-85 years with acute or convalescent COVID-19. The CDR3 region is CASSLDHGNYEQYF. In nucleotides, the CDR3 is TGTGCCAGCAGCTTAGATCACGGTAACTACGAGCAGTACTTC.